These T cell receptor beta chains were read from a single sample in a study of T cells in localized non-small cell lung cancer. Repertoires were generated with immunoSEQ multiplex PCR, while TCRdb's copy carries only in-frame clones and drops some. The sample records tens of thousands of clones, roughly 83% being singletons. Sample: PBMCs, taken before any cancer treatment. The receptors derive from a man aged 40 to 70 with stage II lung adenocarcinoma. Each CDR3 is given with its conserved first and last residue. A D gene is named only where the DNA matches it firmly. Rows may omit the clone size; those that give it use once, few, many or a size class.

TGTGCCAGCAGGGGACAGTTCTCTGGAAACACCATATATTTT	CASRGQFSGNTIYF	TRBV25-1	TRBJ1-3	14	TRBD1	once
TGTGCCAGTAATCCCTGGGACAGGGGATCCACAGATACGCAGTATTTT	CASNPWDRGSTDTQYF	TRBV19	TRBJ2-3	16	TRBD1	once
TGTGCCAGCAGCCCAGGCGAGGGTACAGGGGCCAACGTCCTGACTTTC	CASSPGEGTGANVLTF	TRBV7-8	TRBJ2-6	16	NA	few
TGCGCCAGCAGCCAAGGCGATATAAGGGGCGATTATGGCTACACCTTC	CASSQGDIRGDYGYTF	TRBV4-1	TRBJ1-2	16	NA	NA
TGTGCCAGCAGCTTAATCCCTAGCGGTTCCTACAATGAGCAGTTCTTC	CASSLIPSGSYNEQFF	TRBV7-5	TRBJ2-1	16	NA	NA
TGTGCCAGCAGCCCCCCTGACAGATCGAACACCGGGGAGCTGTTTTTT	CASSPPDRSNTGELFF	TRBV7-9	TRBJ2-2	16	NA	medium-sized
TGTGCTAGCAGCTTATTACTAGCGGGGAACACCGGGGAGCTGTTTTTT	CASSLLLAGNTGELFF	TRBV7-7	TRBJ2-2	16	TRBD2	NA
TGTGCCAGCAGCTTTGGCGGAGAGGGTTCCTACGAGCAGTACTTC	CASSFGGEGSYEQYF	TRBV11-1	TRBJ2-7	15	NA	NA
TGTGCCAGCAGCGTAGGAGCCAACCAGAACTATGGCTACACCTTC	CASSVGANQNYGYTF	TRBV9	TRBJ1-2	15	NA	few
TGCAGCGCCCTCACCGGGAGCCGCGAGCAGTACTTC	CSALTGSREQYF	TRBV29-1	TRBJ2-7	12	NA	NA
TGTGCCTGGACTGAGGGGCCAGATACGCAGTATTTT	CAWTEGPDTQYF	TRBV30	TRBJ2-3	12	NA	NA
TGTGCCAGCAGCTTAGGAACAACGGGCACTGAAGCTTTCTTT	CASSLGTTGTEAFF	TRBV11-2	TRBJ1-1	14	NA	NA
TGTGCCAGCAGCGTAGGGACAGGAACGGAGTTTAACTATGGCTACACCTTC	CASSVGTGTEFNYGYTF	TRBV9	TRBJ1-2	17	TRBD1	NA
TGTGCCAGCAGTGAGACGACAGGGTCGGGCTATGGCTACACCTTC	CASSETTGSGYGYTF	TRBV6-4	TRBJ1-2	15	TRBD1	NA
TGTGCCTGGAGCGGGACAACTAACTATGGCTACACCTTC	CAWSGTTNYGYTF	TRBV30	TRBJ1-2	13	NA	NA
TGTGCCAGCAGTCGTAATACACAGGGGGTGGAGACCCAGTACTTC	CASSRNTQGVETQYF	TRBV6-1	TRBJ2-5	15	TRBD1	NA
TGTGCCAGCAGCCCTTGGGACAACTCCTACGAGCAGTACTTC	CASSPWDNSYEQYF	TRBV13	TRBJ2-7	14	NA	NA
TGTGCCAGTAGTGAGACTAGCAGCCTGGGTATTTACGAGCAGTACTTC	CASSETSSLGIYEQYF	TRBV19	TRBJ2-7	16	TRBD2	NA
TGTGCCAGCAGCCCGGGGACGGAGCAGTTCTTC	CASSPGTEQFF	TRBV6-5	TRBJ2-1	11	NA	once
TGTGCCAGCAGCACCGGACAGGCGGTCTACGAGCAGTACTTC	CASSTGQAVYEQYF	TRBV7-8	TRBJ2-7	14	TRBD1	NA
TGTGCCAGCAGTCCTCTTTATCTGCAAGAGACCCAGTACTTC	CASSPLYLQETQYF	TRBV27	TRBJ2-5	14	NA	NA
TGTGCCAGCAGCCAAGATGCATACGGGGCGCTGGGTACGGATGACTATGGCTACACCTTC	CASSQDAYGALGTDDYGYTF	TRBV4-2	TRBJ1-2	20	NA	few
TGTGCCAGCAGTTTGGGTCCCAAATATACCTCTGGAAACACCATATATTTT	CASSLGPKYTSGNTIYF	TRBV28	TRBJ1-3	17	NA	NA
TGTGCCACGGGAGGGCTATTAATTTCCACAGATACGCAGTATTTT	CATGGLLISTDTQYF	TRBV6-1	TRBJ2-3	15	TRBD2	NA
TGCGCCAGCAGCTCTGGACAGGAGGGGGGTGAAGCTTTCTTT	CASSSGQEGGEAFF	TRBV5-1	TRBJ1-1	14	TRBD1	NA
TGTGCCATCAGTGAGTCGGAAATTAACTATGGCTACACCTTC	CAISESEINYGYTF	TRBV10-3	TRBJ1-2	14	NA	NA
TGTGCCAGCAGTCGGCTCGGGGGCCTCGAAAAACTGTTTTTT	CASSRLGGLEKLFF	TRBV27	TRBJ1-4	14	NA	NA
TGCGCCAGCAGCCCCTTAGCGGGGGGCACGGAGACCCAGTACTTC	CASSPLAGGTETQYF	TRBV4-1	TRBJ2-5	15	TRBD2	NA
TGTGCCAGCAGCTGGGGGACAGATACGCAGTATTTT	CASSWGTDTQYF	TRBV7-9	TRBJ2-3	12	NA	NA
TGCGCCAGCAGCTCTCAGGGGGTAGCTGAAGCTTTCTTT	CASSSQGVAEAFF	TRBV5-1	TRBJ1-1	13	TRBD1	NA
TGTGCCAGCAGTGGGGGAGGAGGAGCGGGAGGTTCCTACGAGCAGTACTTC	CASSGGGGAGGSYEQYF	TRBV6-1	TRBJ2-7	17	TRBD2	NA
TGTGCCAGTGGGGGGACAGGGGGTTCCGAGCAGTACTTC	CASGGTGGSEQYF	TRBV6-6	TRBJ2-7	13	TRBD1	few
TGTGCCAGCAGCCCCGCTAGCGGGAGCGATGAGCAGTTCTTC	CASSPASGSDEQFF	TRBV7-3	TRBJ2-1	14	TRBD2	NA
TGTGCCAGCAGCCAAGAGGTCGTTCAGTATTTT	CASSQEVVQYF	TRBV4-2	TRBJ2-3	11	NA	NA
TGTGCCAGCAGCTTCGCTAGCGGGGGAGAGCAGTACTTC	CASSFASGGEQYF	TRBV13	TRBJ2-7	13	TRBD2	medium-sized
TGTGCCAGCAGTGCCGGGACTAGCACAGATACGCAGTATTTT	CASSAGTSTDTQYF	TRBV2	TRBJ2-3	14	NA	NA
TGTGCCAGCAAGGGGACCAGCGGGTCGTACCAAGAGACCCAGTACTTC	CASKGTSGSYQETQYF	TRBV2	TRBJ2-5	16	NA	NA
TGTGCCAGCCGATGGACTAGCGGGGAGTCCTACGAGCAGTACTTC	CASRWTSGESYEQYF	TRBV2	TRBJ2-7	15	TRBD2	once
TGTGCCAGCAGCTCCCGACTAGCGGGATTGTACAATGAGCAGTTCTTC	CASSSRLAGLYNEQFF	TRBV11-2	TRBJ2-1	16	TRBD2	once
TGTGCCGCCCGGGGATTTAGCAACACCGGGGAGCTGTTTTTT	CAARGFSNTGELFF	TRBV28	TRBJ2-2	14	NA	NA
TGTGCCAGCAGCTTGGCCGCACGGCCCCAAGAGACCCAGTACTTC	CASSLAARPQETQYF	TRBV5-6	TRBJ2-5	15	NA	NA
TGTGCCTGGAACCCTCGCACGAATGAAAAACTGTTTTTT	CAWNPRTNEKLFF	TRBV30	TRBJ1-4	13	NA	NA
TGTGCCAGTAGTGCTACTGGGAGGAGGCAGCCCCAGCATTTT	CASSATGRRQPQHF	TRBV19	TRBJ1-5	14	NA	NA
TGTGCCAGCAGTTACGAGAGAGTCTATGGCTACACCTTC	CASSYERVYGYTF	TRBV6-5	TRBJ1-2	13	NA	NA
TGTGCTAGTGGCCGTACCGGGACAAAACGTACCGGGGAGCTGTTTTTT	CASGRTGTKRTGELFF	TRBV12-5	TRBJ2-2	16	NA	NA
TGTGCCAGCTCCCGGGCCCTCGGTGTGAGTGAGCAGTTCTTC	CASSRALGVSEQFF	TRBV7-8	TRBJ2-1	14	NA	NA
TGCGCCAGCAGCCAAGATACCGGGAGGGGGACCCAGTACTTC	CASSQDTGRGTQYF	TRBV4-3	TRBJ2-5	14	TRBD2	NA
TGTGCCAGCAGCCCACCGGGACTAGCGCCACACAGTGAGCAGTTCTTC	CASSPPGLAPHSEQFF	TRBV7-9	TRBJ2-1	16	TRBD2	once
TGTGCCACCAGCAGAGATTGGCTGGGGGGCGCGAACTATGGCTACACCTTC	CATSRDWLGGANYGYTF	TRBV15	TRBJ1-2	17	NA	NA
TGTGCCAGCCAGGACTTGGGGGTAATGGATCAGCCCCAGCATTTT	CASQDLGVMDQPQHF	TRBV27	TRBJ1-5	15	NA	NA
TGTGCCTGGACATCTTACCGGACGGCCCTATTTGCTTTCTTT	CAWTSYRTALFAFF	TRBV30	TRBJ1-1	14	NA	NA
TGTGCCTGGAGTGTATTTACCGGGGAGCTGTTTTTT	CAWSVFTGELFF	TRBV30	TRBJ2-2	12	NA	NA
TGTGCCTGCCAAAGAGGCCCTGGGGCCAACGTCCTGACTTTC	CACQRGPGANVLTF	TRBV19	TRBJ2-6	14	NA	once
TGTGCCAGCACCGGACAGGGAGGAAACATTCAGTACTTC	CASTGQGGNIQYF	TRBV28	TRBJ2-4	13	TRBD1	NA